The present entry profiles one T cell receptor (beta chain) with its context. Germline values: CDR1 LNHNV, CDR2 YYDKDF (reference sequence). Trimming took 0 bases from V and 10 from J, leaving 12 bases between them. CDR3 size: 13 residues. Only in-frame clones appear in the TCRdb table, and some are missing; sequencing was by immunoSEQ multiplex PCR. The sample holds nearly 600,000 clones, about 95% seen once. The sample belongs to a study of shared clonotypes between healthy human individuals. As defined, naive CD8 cells were CD45RO-negative and positively selected for CCR7, with terminally differentiated effector memory CD45RA+ cells excluded.

The sequenced material came from naive CD8+ T cells sorted from blood. The sequence was collected from a woman aged 25 to 45 in good health. This rearrangement joins TRBV15 to TRBJ2-5; no firm D call. DNA of the CDR3: TGTGCCACCAGCAGAGATCTGAGCCGTGACCAGTACTTC. Residues: CATSRDLSRDQYF.